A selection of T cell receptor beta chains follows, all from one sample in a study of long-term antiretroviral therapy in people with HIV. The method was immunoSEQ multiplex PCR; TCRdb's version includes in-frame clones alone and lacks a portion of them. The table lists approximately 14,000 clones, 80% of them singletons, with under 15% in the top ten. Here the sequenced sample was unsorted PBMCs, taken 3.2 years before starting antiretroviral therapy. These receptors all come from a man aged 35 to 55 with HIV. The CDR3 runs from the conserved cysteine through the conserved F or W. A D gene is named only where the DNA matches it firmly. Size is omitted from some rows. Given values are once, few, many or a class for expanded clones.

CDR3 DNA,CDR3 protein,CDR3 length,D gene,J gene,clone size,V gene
TGTGCTAGTGGTATGACAGGGATTGGAAATCAGCCCCAGCATTTT,CASGMTGIGNQPQHF,15,TRBD1,TRBJ1-5,-,TRBV12-5
TGTGCCTGGAGTGGCGGCTTTCGGGGTAATGAGCAGTTCTTC,CAWSGGFRGNEQFF,14,-,TRBJ2-1,-,TRBV30
TGTGCCAGCCGCCTGGGGGGAACTAATGAAAAACTGTTTTTT,CASRLGGTNEKLFF,14,-,TRBJ1-4,few,TRBV6-5
TGCGCCAGCAGCTTGCAACCGAACACTGAAGCTTTCTTT,CASSLQPNTEAFF,13,-,TRBJ1-1,-,TRBV5-1
TGTGCCAGCTCATCGGGACAGGAGGCAACTAATGAAAAACTGTTTTTT,CASSSGQEATNEKLFF,16,TRBD1,TRBJ1-4,-,TRBV18
TGTGCCTGGAGTGTAGTCGGCAGCACTGGGGCCAACGTCCTGACTTTC,CAWSVVGSTGANVLTF,16,-,TRBJ2-6,-,TRBV30
TGTGCCAGCAGCTTGCAATGGGTAGATGGCACTGAAGCTTTCTTT,CASSLQWVDGTEAFF,15,-,TRBJ1-1,-,TRBV5-5
TGTGCCAGCAGTGAAGAGGGGACGGGCTATGGCTACACCTTC,CASSEEGTGYGYTF,14,-,TRBJ1-2,-,TRBV2
TGTGCCACCAGCAGAGATGGAGACCGAGCCTCCTACGAGCAGTACTTC,CATSRDGDRASYEQYF,16,-,TRBJ2-7,-,TRBV15
TGTGCCAGCAGTTTGCAGTCTGGCAATCAGCCCCAGCATTTT,CASSLQSGNQPQHF,14,-,TRBJ1-5,-,TRBV28
TGCGCCAGCAGCCAAGATTCGGGCACCACCGGGGAGCTGTTTTTT,CASSQDSGTTGELFF,15,-,TRBJ2-2,few,TRBV4-1
TGCGCCAGCAGCTTGGGGTCAGCAGCCAAAAACATTCAGTACTTC,CASSLGSAAKNIQYF,15,-,TRBJ2-4,once,TRBV5-1
TGTGCCAGCAGCCCCGCGGGCCGGCGACCTTTCTTT,CASSPAGRRPFF,12,-,TRBJ1-1,-,TRBV7-2
TGTGCCAGTAGTATTGAGGGCCGGACGGGGAGCTCCTACGAGCAGTACTTC,CASSIEGRTGSSYEQYF,17,-,TRBJ2-7,-,TRBV19
TGTGCCAGCAGCGCCGGACAGAACACCGGGGAGCTGTTTTTT,CASSAGQNTGELFF,14,-,TRBJ2-2,-,TRBV7-3
TGTGCCATCAGTGAGTCGACCAGGGGCAATGGCTACACCTTC,CAISESTRGNGYTF,14,-,TRBJ1-2,-,TRBV10-3
TGTGCCAGCAGTGAAGGGCGATACAGGGGTCGGAACACTGAAGCTTTCTTT,CASSEGRYRGRNTEAFF,17,TRBD1,TRBJ1-1,-,TRBV6-1
TGCGCCAGCAGCTCGCTACAGGGGGCGGGCTCTGGGGCCAACGTCCTGACTTTC,CASSSLQGAGSGANVLTF,18,TRBD1,TRBJ2-6,-,TRBV5-1
TGTGCCACCCTCCCTCAGGGGACCCACTATGGCTACACCTTC,CATLPQGTHYGYTF,14,-,TRBJ1-2,-,TRBV19
TGTGCCAGCAGCAGTACTAGCGGGGGGGCCAGCACAGATACGCAGTATTTT,CASSSTSGGASTDTQYF,17,TRBD2,TRBJ2-3,-,TRBV2
TGTGCCTGGAGTGGTGAAGATGGGCGGCGGACCCTCCACTTT,CAWSGEDGRRTLHF,14,-,TRBJ1-6,large,TRBV30
TGTGCCAGCAGCGTAGCTACATCGGCGAACACCGGGGAGCTGTTTTTT,CASSVATSANTGELFF,16,-,TRBJ2-2,-,TRBV9
TGTGCCTGGAGTGTACTGGGGGACGAGCAGTACTTC,CAWSVLGDEQYF,12,-,TRBJ2-7,-,TRBV30
TGTGCCAGCAGCGTAGATGGACAAACCATCTATGGCTACACCTTC,CASSVDGQTIYGYTF,15,-,TRBJ1-2,-,TRBV9
TGTGCCAGCAGCTTAGTAGGCACTGAAGCTTTCTTT,CASSLVGTEAFF,12,-,TRBJ1-1,-,TRBV11-3